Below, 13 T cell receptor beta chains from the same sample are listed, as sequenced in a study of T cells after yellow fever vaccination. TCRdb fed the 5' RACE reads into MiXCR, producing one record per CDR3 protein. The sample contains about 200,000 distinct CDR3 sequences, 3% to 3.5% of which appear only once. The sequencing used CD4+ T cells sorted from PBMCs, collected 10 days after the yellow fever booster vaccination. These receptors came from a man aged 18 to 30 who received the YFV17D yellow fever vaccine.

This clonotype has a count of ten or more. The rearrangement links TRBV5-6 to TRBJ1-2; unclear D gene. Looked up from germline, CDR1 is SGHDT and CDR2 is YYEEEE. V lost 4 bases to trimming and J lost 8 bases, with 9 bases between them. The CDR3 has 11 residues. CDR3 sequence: CASSAVRGYTF. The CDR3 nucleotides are TGTGCCAGCAGCGCGGTTAGAGGCTACACCTTC.

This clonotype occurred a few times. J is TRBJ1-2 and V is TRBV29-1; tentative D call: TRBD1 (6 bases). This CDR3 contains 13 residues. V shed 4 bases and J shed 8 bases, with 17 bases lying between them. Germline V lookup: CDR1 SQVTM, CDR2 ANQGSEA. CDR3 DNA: TGCAGCGTTGTATTAGGGGGAAGAGGGGGCTACACCTTC. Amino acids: CSVVLGGRGGYTF.

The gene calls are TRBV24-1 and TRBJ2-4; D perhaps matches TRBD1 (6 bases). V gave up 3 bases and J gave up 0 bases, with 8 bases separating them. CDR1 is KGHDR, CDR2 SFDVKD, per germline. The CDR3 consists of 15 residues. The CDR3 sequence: CATSDPGVAKNIQYF. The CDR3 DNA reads TGTGCCACCAGTGATCCAGGGGTAGCCAAAAACATTCAGTACTTC.

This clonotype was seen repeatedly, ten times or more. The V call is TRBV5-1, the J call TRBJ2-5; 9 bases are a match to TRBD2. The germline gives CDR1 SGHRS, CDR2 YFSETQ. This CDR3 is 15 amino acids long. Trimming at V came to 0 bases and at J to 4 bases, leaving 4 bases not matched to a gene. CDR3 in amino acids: CASSLVAGGPETQYF. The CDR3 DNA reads TGCGCCAGCAGCTTGGTTGCGGGGGGGCCAGAGACCCAGTACTTC.

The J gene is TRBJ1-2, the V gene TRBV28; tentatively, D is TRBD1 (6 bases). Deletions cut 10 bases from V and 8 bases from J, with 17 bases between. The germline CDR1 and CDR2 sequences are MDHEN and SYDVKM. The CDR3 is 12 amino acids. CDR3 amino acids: CATPREGEGYTF. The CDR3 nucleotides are TGTGCCACCCCCAGGGAGGGGGAGGGCTACACCTTC.

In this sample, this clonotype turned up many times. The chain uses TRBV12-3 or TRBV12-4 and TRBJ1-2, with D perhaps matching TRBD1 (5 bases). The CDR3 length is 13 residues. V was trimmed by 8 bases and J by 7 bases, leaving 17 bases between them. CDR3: CASWLRAGGGYTF. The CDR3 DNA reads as TGTGCCAGCTGGCTCCGGGCCGGGGGTGGCTACACCTTC.

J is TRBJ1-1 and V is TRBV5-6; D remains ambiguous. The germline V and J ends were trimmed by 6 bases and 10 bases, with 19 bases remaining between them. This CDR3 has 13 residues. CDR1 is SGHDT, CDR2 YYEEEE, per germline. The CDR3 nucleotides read TGTGCCAGCACCTGGGCGATAGGTGACGGAGCTTTCTTT. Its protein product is CASTWAIGDGAFF.

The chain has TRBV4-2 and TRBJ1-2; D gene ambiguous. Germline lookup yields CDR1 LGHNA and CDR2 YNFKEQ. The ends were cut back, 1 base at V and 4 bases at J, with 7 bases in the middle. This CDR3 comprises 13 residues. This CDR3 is CASSQGAVYGYTF. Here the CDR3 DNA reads TGTGCCAGCAGCCAAGGGGCCGTCTATGGCTACACCTTC.

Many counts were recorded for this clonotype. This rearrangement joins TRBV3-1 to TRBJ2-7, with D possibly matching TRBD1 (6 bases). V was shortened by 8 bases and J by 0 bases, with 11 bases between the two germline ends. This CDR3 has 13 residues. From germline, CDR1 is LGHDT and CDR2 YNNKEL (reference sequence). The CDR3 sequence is CASGGQPSYEQYF. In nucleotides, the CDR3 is TGTGCCAGCGGGGGCCAACCCTCCTACGAGCAGTACTTC.

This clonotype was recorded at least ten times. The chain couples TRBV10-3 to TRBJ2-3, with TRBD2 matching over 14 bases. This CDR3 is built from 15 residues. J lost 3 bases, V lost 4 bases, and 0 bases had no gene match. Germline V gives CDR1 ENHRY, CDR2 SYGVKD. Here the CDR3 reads CAISGTSGGTDTQYF. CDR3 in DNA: TGTGCCATCAGTGGGACTAGCGGGGGGACAGATACGCAGTATTTT.

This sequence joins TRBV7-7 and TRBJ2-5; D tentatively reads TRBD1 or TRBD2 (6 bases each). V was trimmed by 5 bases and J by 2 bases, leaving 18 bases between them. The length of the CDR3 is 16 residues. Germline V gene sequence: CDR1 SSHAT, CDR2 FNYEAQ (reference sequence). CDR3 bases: TGTGCCAGCAGCGGCCGGATTGGGGGGCAACAAGAGACCCAGTACTTC. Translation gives CASSGRIGGQQETQYF.

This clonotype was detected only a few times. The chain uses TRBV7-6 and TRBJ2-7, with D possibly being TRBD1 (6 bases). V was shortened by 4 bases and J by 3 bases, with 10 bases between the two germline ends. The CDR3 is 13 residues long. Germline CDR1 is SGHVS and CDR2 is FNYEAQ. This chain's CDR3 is CASSSYRDYEQYF. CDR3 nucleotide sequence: TGTGCCAGCAGCTCATACAGGGACTACGAGCAGTACTTC.

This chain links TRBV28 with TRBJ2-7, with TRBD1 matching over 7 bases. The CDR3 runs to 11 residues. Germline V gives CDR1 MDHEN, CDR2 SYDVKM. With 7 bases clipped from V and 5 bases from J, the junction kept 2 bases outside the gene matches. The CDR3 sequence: CASKGADEQYF. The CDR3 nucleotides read TGTGCCAGCAAGGGGGCGGACGAGCAGTACTTC. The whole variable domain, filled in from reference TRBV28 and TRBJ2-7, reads DVKVTQSSRYLVKRTGEKVFLECVQDMDHENMFWYRQDPGLGLRLIYFSYDVKMKEKGDIPEGYSVSREKKERFSLILESASTNQTSMYLCASKGADEQYFGPGTRLTVT.